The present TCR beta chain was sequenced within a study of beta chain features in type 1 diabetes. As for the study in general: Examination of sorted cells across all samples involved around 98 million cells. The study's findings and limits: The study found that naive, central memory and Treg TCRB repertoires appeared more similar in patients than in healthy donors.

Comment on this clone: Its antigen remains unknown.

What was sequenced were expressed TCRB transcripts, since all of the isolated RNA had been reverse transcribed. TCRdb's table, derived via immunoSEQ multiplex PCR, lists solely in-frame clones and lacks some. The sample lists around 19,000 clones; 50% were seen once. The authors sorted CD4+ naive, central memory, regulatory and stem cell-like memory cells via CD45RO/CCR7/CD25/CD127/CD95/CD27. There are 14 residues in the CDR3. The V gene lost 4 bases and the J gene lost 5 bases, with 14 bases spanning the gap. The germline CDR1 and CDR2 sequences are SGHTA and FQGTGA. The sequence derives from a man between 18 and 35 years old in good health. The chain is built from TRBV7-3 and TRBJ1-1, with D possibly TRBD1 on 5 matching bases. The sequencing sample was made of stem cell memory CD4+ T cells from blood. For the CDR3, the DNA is TGTGCCAGCAGCTCGGGACTCGAAGGTACTGAAGCTTTCTTT. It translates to CASSSGLEGTEAFF.